The next 15 T cell receptor beta chains were all read from a single sample in a study of CDR3 diversity in severe acne. MiXCR, applied by TCRdb to the PCR reads, yields one record per CDR3 protein. The sample lists 90,000 or so distinct CDR3 sequences; about half were seen once. The specimen was blood. These receptors were taken from a male donor in good health, serving as a control.

This chain joins TRBV13 and TRBJ1-1; 7 nucleotides line up with TRBD1. V was clipped by 5 bases and J by 0 bases; unmatched bases: 9. The germline V gene encodes CDR1 PRHDT and CDR2 FYEKMQ (reference sequence). The CDR3 runs 16 residues. CDR3 in amino acids: CASSPGTDYMNTEAFF. The CDR3 DNA is TGTGCCAGCAGCCCCGGGACAGACTACATGAACACTGAAGCTTTCTTT. Full variable domain (rest looked up from reference TRBV13 and TRBJ1-1): AAGVIQSPRHLIKEKRETATLKCYPIPRHDTVYWYQQGPGQDPQFLISFYEKMQSDKGSIPDRFSAQQFSDYHSELNMSSLELGDSALYFCASSPGTDYMNTEAFFGQGTRLTVV.

This clonotype appeared many times. The chain links TRBV6-5 to TRBJ2-7; a possible D gene is TRBD1 (5 bases). This CDR3 comprises 15 residues. Trimming stripped 2 bases from V and 1 base from J, with 12 bases between. Germline-derived CDR1 and CDR2 are MNHEY and SVGAGI. CDR3 nucleotide sequence: TGTGCCAGCAGTTACCAGGGTTTTGGGTCCTACGAGCAGTACTTC. Protein product: CASSYQGFGSYEQYF.

This clonotype was observed at least ten times. The V gene is TRBV5-1, the J gene TRBJ1-2; tentatively, D is TRBD1 (5 bases). Germline V lookup: CDR1 SGHRS, CDR2 YFSETQ. The CDR3 runs 17 residues. V dropped 2 bases and J dropped 2 bases, with 19 bases sitting between them. CDR3 protein: CASSLTGTAPGNYGYTF. In DNA form, the CDR3 reads TGCGCCAGCAGCTTAACCGGGACGGCGCCGGGGAACTATGGCTACACCTTC.

CDR3 DNA: TGTGCCACCAGTGATCTGGGGACTGCAAACACCGGGGAGCTGTTTTTT. Protein sequence: CATSDLGTANTGELFF. The chain combines TRBV24-1 with TRBJ2-2; a possible D gene is TRBD2 (6 bases). CDR3 length: 16 residues. The germline V gene has CDR1 KGHDR and CDR2 SFDVKD. V lost 3 bases to trimming and J lost 2 bases, with 12 bases between them.

CDR3 nucleotide sequence: TGCAGTGCTCAGAGGGGGACTGAAGCTTTCTTT. It yields the protein CSAQRGTEAFF. This chain links TRBV20-1 with TRBJ1-1; tentatively, D is TRBD1 (6 bases). V was pared by 5 bases and J by 5 bases, with 9 bases between. This CDR3 spans 11 amino acids. Germline CDR1 reads DFQATT; CDR2 reads SNEGSKA (reference sequence).

About this clonotype: This is likely a read error, given that the CDR3 carries no conserved phenylalanine or tryptophan at its end. The rearrangement links TRBV11-2 to TRBJ1-1; D ambiguous. V was clipped by 1 base and J by 5 bases, with 8 bases between them. CDR1 is SGHAT and CDR2 is FQNNGV in the germline V gene. The CDR3 loop spans 13 amino acids. CDR3 loop: CASSLVLRTEAFL. The CDR3 DNA reads TGTGCCAGCAGCTTAGTTTTGCGGACTGAAGCTTTCCTT.

This rearrangement joins TRBV24-1 to TRBJ1-2, with 9 bases identical to TRBD1. Germline assignment: CDR1 KGHDR and CDR2 SFDVKD. The CDR3 length is 15 residues. With 2 bases clipped from V and 8 bases from J, the junction kept 8 bases outside the gene matches. The CDR3, as DNA: TGTGCCACCAGTGATTCGGGACAGGGAGTGGGAGGCTACACCTTC. It encodes CATSDSGQGVGGYTF.

This clonotype appeared many times. J is TRBJ2-7 and V is TRBV19; the D gene could be TRBD1 or TRBD2 (5 bases each). The CDR3 extends over 14 amino acids. Germline CDR1 LNHDA, CDR2 SQIVND (reference sequence). Trimming shortened V by 3 bases and J by 3 bases, and 12 bases separated the two germline ends. DNA of the CDR3: TGTGCCAGTAGTATGAGGGGTGTTCGCTACGAGCAGTACTTC. Translation: CASSMRGVRYEQYF.

The rearrangement uses TRBV7-9 and TRBJ1-1; D is uncertain. This CDR3 has 17 amino acids. V was trimmed by 5 bases and J by 3 bases, leaving 22 bases between them. Germline CDR1 reads SEHNR; CDR2 reads FQNEAQ (reference sequence). CDR3: CASSQGVQVQRDTEAFF. Written as DNA, the CDR3 is TGTGCCAGCAGCCAAGGCGTGCAGGTCCAAAGGGACACTGAAGCTTTCTTT.

There are many counts of this clonotype. V and J are TRBV5-1 and TRBJ1-6; 8 bases fit TRBD1. With 4 bases clipped from V and 1 base from J, the junction kept 4 bases outside the gene matches. The CDR3 spans 16 residues. Germline lookup yields CDR1 SGHRS and CDR2 YFSETQ. The CDR3, as DNA: TGCGCCAGCAGCGGCACAGGGGGGTCCTATAATTCACCCCTCCACTTT. It encodes CASSGTGGSYNSPLHF.

The chain uses TRBV11-1 and TRBJ2-1, with TRBD1 identical over 7 bases. The V gene's germline CDR1 is SGHAT and CDR2 FQDESV (reference sequence). There are 15 residues in the CDR3. The trim removed 5 bases at V and 3 bases at J, leaving 7 bases unmatched. Here the CDR3 DNA reads TGTGCCAGCAGCATACGACAGGGAGTCTACAATGAGCAGTTCTTC. Translation gives CASSIRQGVYNEQFF.

There are many counts of this clonotype. This chain connects TRBV6-1 to TRBJ2-7; tentatively, D is TRBD2 (5 bases). The CDR3 length is 16 residues. The V gene's germline CDR1 is MNHNS and CDR2 SASEGT. V was pared by 1 base and J by 2 bases, with 15 bases between. CDR3 DNA: TGTGCCAGCAGTGAAGAGGAGGTAAAGGGAACCTACGAGCAGTACTTC. Amino acid sequence: CASSEEEVKGTYEQYF.

This clonotype has more than one count but fewer than ten. This chain connects TRBV5-6 to TRBJ1-5; 7 positions match TRBD1. The V gene's germline CDR1 is SGHDT and CDR2 YYEEEE. The CDR3 runs 14 residues. V trimming: 2 bases; J trimming: 5 bases; junction bases outside the gene matches: 4. CDR3 DNA: TGTGCCAGCAGCTTCGGACAGGAGGATCAGCCCCAGCATTTT. The encoded protein is CASSFGQEDQPQHF.

The chain is built from TRBV7-6 and TRBJ1-1, with D unclear. Germline values: CDR1 SGHVS, CDR2 FNYEAQ. The length of the CDR3 is 15 residues. V was trimmed by 2 bases and J by 0 bases, leaving 10 bases between them. CDR3 region: CASSLLGMVNTEAFF. CDR3 DNA: TGTGCCAGCAGCTTACTTGGGATGGTGAACACTGAAGCTTTCTTT.

This clonotype was detected ten times or more. The chain carries TRBV5-1 and TRBJ2-7, with 8 bases that match TRBD1. Looked up from germline, CDR1 is SGHRS and CDR2 is YFSETQ. J gave up 4 bases and V 4 bases, and 1 base lay outside the gene matches. The CDR3 has 12 residues. This chain's CDR3 is CASSRTGYEQYF. The CDR3, as DNA: TGCGCCAGCAGCCGGACAGGGTACGAGCAGTACTTC. The whole variable domain, remainder taken from reference TRBV5-1 and TRBJ2-7, is KAGVTQTPRYLIKTRGQQVTLSCSPISGHRSVSWYQQTPGQGLQFLFEYFSETQRNKGNFPGRFSGRQFSNSRSEMNVSTLELGDSALYLCASSRTGYEQYFGPGTRLTVT.